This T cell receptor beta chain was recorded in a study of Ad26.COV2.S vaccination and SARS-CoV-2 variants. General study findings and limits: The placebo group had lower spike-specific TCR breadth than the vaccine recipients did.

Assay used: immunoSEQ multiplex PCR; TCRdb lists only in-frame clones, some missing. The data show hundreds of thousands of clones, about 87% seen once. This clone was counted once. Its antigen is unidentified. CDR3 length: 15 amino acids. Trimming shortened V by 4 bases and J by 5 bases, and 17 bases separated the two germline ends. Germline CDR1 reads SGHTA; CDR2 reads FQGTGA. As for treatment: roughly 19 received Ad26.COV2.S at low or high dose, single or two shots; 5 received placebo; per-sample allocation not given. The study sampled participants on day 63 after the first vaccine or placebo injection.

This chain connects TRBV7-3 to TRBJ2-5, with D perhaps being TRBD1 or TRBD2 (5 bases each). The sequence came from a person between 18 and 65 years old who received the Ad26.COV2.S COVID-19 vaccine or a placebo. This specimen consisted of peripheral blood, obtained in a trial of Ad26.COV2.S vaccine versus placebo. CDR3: CASSSDSGSGETQYF. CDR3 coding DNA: TGTGCCAGCAGCTCCGACTCAGGGTCGGGGGAGACCCAGTACTTC. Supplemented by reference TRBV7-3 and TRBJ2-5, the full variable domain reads GAGVSQTPSNKVTEKGKYVELRCDPISGHTALYWYRQSLGQGPEFLIYFQGTGAADDSGLPNDRFFAVRPEGSVSTLKIQRTERGDSAVYLCASSSDSGSGETQYFGPGTRLLVL.